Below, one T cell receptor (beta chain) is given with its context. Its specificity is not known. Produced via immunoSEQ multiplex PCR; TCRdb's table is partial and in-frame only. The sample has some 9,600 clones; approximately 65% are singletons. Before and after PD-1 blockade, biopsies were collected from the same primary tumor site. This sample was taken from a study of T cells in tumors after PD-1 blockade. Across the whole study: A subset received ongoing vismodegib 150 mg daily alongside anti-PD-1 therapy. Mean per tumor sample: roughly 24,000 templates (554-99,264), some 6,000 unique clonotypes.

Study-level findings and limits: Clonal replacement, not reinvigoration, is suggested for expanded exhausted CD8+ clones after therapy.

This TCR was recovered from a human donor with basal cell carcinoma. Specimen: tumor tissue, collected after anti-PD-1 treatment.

The CDR3: CASSLEVIPSTDTQYF. CDR3 sequence (DNA): TGCGCCAGCAGCTTGGAGGTGATTCCTAGCACAGATACGCAGTATTTT. The gene calls are TRBV5-1 and TRBJ2-3; D call uncertain. The CDR3 has 16 amino acids. Trimming took 0 bases from V and 0 from J, leaving 11 bases between them. Germline CDR1 SGHRS, CDR2 YFSETQ.